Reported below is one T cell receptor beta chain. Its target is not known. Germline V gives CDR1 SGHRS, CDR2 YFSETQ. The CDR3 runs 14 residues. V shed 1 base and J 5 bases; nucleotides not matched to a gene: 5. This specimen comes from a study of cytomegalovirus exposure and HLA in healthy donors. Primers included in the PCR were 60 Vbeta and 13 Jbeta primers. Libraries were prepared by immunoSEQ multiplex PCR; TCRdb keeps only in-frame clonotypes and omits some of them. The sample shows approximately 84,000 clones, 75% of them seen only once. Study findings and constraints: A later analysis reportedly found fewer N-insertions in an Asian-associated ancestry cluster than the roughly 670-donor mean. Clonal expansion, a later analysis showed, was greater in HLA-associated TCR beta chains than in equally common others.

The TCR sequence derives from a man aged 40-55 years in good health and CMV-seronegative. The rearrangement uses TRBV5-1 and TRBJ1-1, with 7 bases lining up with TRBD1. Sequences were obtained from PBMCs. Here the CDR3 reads CASSLLQGGTEAFF. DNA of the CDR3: TGCGCCAGCAGCTTGTTGCAGGGGGGAACTGAAGCTTTCTTT.